This T cell receptor beta chain came from a study of T cell responses to AZD1222 COVID-19 vaccine. Turning to this clone: Its antigen is unknown.

The study, taken as a whole, reports: Baseline seropositives among AZD1222 recipients totaled only 5 to 7. Clonal diversity was possibly underestimated, and white British individuals and females predominated among donors. Researchers report vaccine-associated CD4 TCRs spanning spike, with dominance at 160-218 and 743-854. Repertoires were obtained only post-peak T cell response.

CDR3 size: 15 residues. The germline V gene has CDR1 SEHNR and CDR2 FQNEAQ (reference sequence). V lost 4 bases and J lost 2, with 13 bases in between. Here immunoSEQ multiplex PCR was the method, and the copy in TCRdb shows in-frame clones only, minus some. The repertoire holds roughly 120,000 clones, with roughly four fifths as singletons. This receptor was identified in an adult in good health. This specimen consisted of peripheral blood, obtained on day 0 of AZD1222 vaccination. The chain couples TRBV7-9 to TRBJ2-3, with D maybe TRBD2 (6 bases). Here the CDR3 reads CASSSGTLTTDTQYF. CDR3 DNA sequence: TGTGCCAGCAGCTCCGGGACTTTAACCACAGATACGCAGTATTTT.